This section outlines one T cell receptor beta chain sequence together with its context. Antigen unknown. These data are taken from a study of Graves' ophthalmopathy and Graves' hyperthyroidism. Study-level points and caveats: Between ophthalmopathy and stable hyperthyroidism, a 13-signature model drew a separation with about 85% sensitivity and around 80% specificity. For predicting ophthalmopathy progression, the model had approximately 70% sensitivity and approximately 72% specificity.

CDR3 regions of TCR beta were amplified from RNA transcripts. Following a first-round RT-PCR that used HTBI primers, a second-round multiplex PCR was carried out. TCRdb fed the multiplex PCR reads into MiXCR, producing one record per CDR3 protein. Of about 700,000 distinct CDR3 sequences listed, roughly 39% were seen once; the top ten hold more than 2.5%. Germline-derived CDR1 and CDR2 are LNHNV and YYDKDF (reference sequence). Trimming removed 1 base from V and 4 bases from J, with 11 bases in between. The CDR3 spans 16 residues. The V call is TRBV15, the J call TRBJ2-6; D is uncertain. The receptor was derived from an adult man with Graves' ophthalmopathy. Sequencing used peripheral blood. The CDR3 spells CATSRVVGRGANVLTF. DNA for the CDR3: TGTGCCACCAGCAGAGTAGTAGGAAGAGGGGCCAACGTCCTGACTTTC. The full variable domain, rest sourced from reference TRBV15 and TRBJ2-6, is DAMVIQNPRYQVTQFGKPVTLSCSQTLNHNVMYWYQQKSSQAPKLLFHYYDKDFNNEADTPDNFQSRRPNTSFCFLDIRSPGLGDTAMYLCATSRVVGRGANVLTFGAGSRLTVL.